Listed here are 5 T cell receptor beta chains from one sample, sequenced in a study of T cell responses to AZD1222 COVID-19 vaccine. Using immunoSEQ multiplex PCR, the repertoire was profiled, and TCRdb retains in-frame clones only, with some absent. The data show around 110,000 clones, roughly 90% seen once. Sample: peripheral blood, taken on day 0 of AZD1222 vaccination. The receptors were gathered from an adult in good health.

V gene TRBV25-1 combines with J gene TRBJ2-1, with D perhaps matching TRBD2 (6 bases). Deletions cut 8 bases from V and 2 bases from J, with 16 bases between. The length of the CDR3 is 15 residues. Germline V gene lookup returns CDR1 MGHDK and CDR2 SYGVNS. This CDR3 reads CASGWGDGPYNEQFF. The DNA for the CDR3 is TGTGCCAGCGGGTGGGGGGACGGACCCTACAATGAGCAGTTCTTC. The complete variable domain, with remaining parts taken from reference TRBV25-1 and TRBJ2-1, reads EADIYQTPRYLVIGTGKKITLECSQTMGHDKMYWYQQDPGMELHLIHYSYGVNSTEKGDLSSESTVSRIRTEHFPLTLESARPSHTSQYLCASGWGDGPYNEQFFGPGTRLTVL.

J is TRBJ2-1 and V is TRBV7-3; 13 bases align to TRBD2. Looked up from germline, CDR1 is SGHTA and CDR2 is FQGTGA. V lost 1 base to trimming and J lost 9 bases; unmatched junction nucleotides: 6. The CDR3 has 16 amino acids. Written as DNA, the CDR3 is TGTGCCAGCAGCTTAAAGGGGACTAGCGGGATAGGTGAGCAGTTCTTC. Protein product: CASSLKGTSGIGEQFF.

The sample holds one count of this clone. The CDR3 is CASSIRSLSGEVGQPQHF. For the CDR3, the DNA is TGTGCCAGTAGTATCCGGTCCTTATCGGGGGAAGTGGGTCAGCCCCAGCATTTT. The chain joins TRBV19 to TRBJ1-5, with D maybe TRBD1 (5 bases). With 3 bases removed from V and 6 bases from J, the gap between germline ends came to 24 bases. Germline V gives CDR1 LNHDA, CDR2 SQIVND (reference sequence). This CDR3 is built from 18 residues.

The chain employs TRBV5-6 and TRBJ2-3, with 11 positions matching TRBD2. Per germline, CDR1 SGHDT and CDR2 YYEEEE. V trimming: 3 bases; J trimming: 1 base; junction bases outside the gene matches: 1. The CDR3 has 15 residues. CDR3 sequence: CASSSGLAGTDTQYF. The CDR3 region has the DNA TGTGCCAGCAGCTCGGGACTAGCGGGCACAGATACGCAGTATTTT.

This chain uses TRBV18 with TRBJ2-7, with D tentatively TRBD2 (6 bases). There are 18 residues in the CDR3. Germline V CDR1 and CDR2: KGHSH, LQKENI. The V and J ends lost 6 bases and 0 bases respectively, with 24 bases between them. The CDR3 spells CASSLAGRGNLNSYEQYF. The CDR3 nucleotides are TGTGCCAGCTCCCTGGCGGGGCGGGGTAACCTAAACTCCTACGAGCAGTACTTC.